The T cell receptor beta chain under discussion was sequenced for a study of beta chain features in type 1 diabetes. Study observations and caveats: The VDJ junctions of type 1 diabetes patients carried fewer insertions and more deletions.

The investigators reverse transcribed all of the isolated RNA, so they sequenced expressed TCRB transcripts. The repertoire was sequenced with immunoSEQ multiplex PCR; TCRdb's copy has only in-frame clones and lacks some. The table lists 300,000 to 350,000 clones, 20% of them singletons. The length of the CDR3 is 15 residues. The V end lost 2 bases, the J end lost 5 bases, and 13 bases lay between the germline ends. In germline, CDR1 is MNHEY, CDR2 SVGAGI. Points on this clone: Its antigen remains unidentified.

Isolation of CD4+ naive, central memory, regulatory and stem cell-like memory cells was achieved by sorting via CD45RO/CCR7/CD25/CD127/CD95/CD27. The chain combines TRBV6-5 with TRBJ1-5, with D possibly being TRBD1 (5 bases). The specimen sequenced was naive CD4+ T cells from blood. The TCR originated in a woman aged 18-29 years in good health. The CDR3 loop is CASSYNGGGDQPQHF. As DNA, the CDR3 is TGTGCCAGCAGTTACAACGGGGGTGGGGATCAGCCCCAGCATTTT.